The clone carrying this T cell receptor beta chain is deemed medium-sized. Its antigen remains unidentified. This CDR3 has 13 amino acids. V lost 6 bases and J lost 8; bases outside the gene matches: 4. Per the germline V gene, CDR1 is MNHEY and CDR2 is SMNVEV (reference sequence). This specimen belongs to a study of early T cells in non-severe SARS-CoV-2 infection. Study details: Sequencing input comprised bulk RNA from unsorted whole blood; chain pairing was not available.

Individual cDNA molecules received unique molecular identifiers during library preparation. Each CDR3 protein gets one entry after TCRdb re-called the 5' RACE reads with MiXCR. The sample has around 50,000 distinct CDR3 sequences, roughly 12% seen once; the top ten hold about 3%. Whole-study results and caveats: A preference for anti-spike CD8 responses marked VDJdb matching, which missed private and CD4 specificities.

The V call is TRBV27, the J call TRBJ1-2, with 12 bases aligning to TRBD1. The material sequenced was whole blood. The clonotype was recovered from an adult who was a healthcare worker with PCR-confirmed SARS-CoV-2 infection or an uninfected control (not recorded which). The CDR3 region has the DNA TGTGCCAGCAGGGGACAGGGGGCAGGAGGCTACACCTTC. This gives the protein CASRGQGAGGYTF.